Included here is one T cell receptor (beta chain) sequence, with context. The sample is drawn from a study of blood T cell repertoires in COVID-19. On the study more broadly: Samples of COVID-19 (acute and convalescent) were obtained from the United States, Italy and Spain. Sources were T cells, B-cell-depleted T cells, or PBMCs; the material itself was cDNA or gDNA.

Only in-frame clones appear in the TCRdb table, and some are missing; sequencing was by immunoSEQ multiplex PCR. The profile shows over 60,000 clones, more than 75% of them singletons. Unmatched junction bases numbered 10, after V lost 6 bases and J lost 6 bases. CDR1 and CDR2 (germline): MNHEY, SVGAGI. The length of the CDR3 is 14 residues. The J gene is TRBJ1-1, the V gene TRBV6-5, with TRBD1 identical over 7 bases. The specimen was peripheral blood. This TCR was recovered from a human donor in a cohort sampled during active COVID-19. In DNA form, the CDR3 reads TGTGCCAGCAGACAGGACAGGCTGTTATCTGAAGCTTTCTTT. Translating gives CASRQDRLLSEAFF.